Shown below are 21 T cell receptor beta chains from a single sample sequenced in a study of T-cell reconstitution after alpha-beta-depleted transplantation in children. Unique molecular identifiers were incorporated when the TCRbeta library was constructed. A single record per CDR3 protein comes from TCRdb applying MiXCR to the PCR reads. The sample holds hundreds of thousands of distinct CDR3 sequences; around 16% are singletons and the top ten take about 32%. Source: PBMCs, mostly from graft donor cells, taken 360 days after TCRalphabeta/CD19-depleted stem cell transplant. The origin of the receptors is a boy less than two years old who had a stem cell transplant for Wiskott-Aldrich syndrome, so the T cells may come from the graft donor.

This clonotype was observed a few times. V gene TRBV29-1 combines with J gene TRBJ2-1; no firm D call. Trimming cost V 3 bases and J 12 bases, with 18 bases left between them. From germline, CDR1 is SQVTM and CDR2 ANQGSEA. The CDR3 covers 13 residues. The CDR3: CSVDNRFGKGQFF. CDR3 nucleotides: TGCAGCGTTGATAATCGGTTCGGAAAAGGGCAGTTCTTC.

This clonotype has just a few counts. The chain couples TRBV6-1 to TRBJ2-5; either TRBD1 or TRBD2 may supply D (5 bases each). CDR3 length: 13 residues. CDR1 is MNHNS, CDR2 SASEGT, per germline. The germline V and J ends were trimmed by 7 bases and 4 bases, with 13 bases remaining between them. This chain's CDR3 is CASTGGGRETQYF. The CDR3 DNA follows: TGTGCCAGCACTGGGGGTGGTAGAGAGACCCAGTACTTC.

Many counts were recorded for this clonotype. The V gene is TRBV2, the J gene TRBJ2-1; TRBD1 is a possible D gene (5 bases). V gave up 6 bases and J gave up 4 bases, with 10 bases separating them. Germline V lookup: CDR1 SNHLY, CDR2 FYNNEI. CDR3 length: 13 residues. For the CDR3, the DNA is TGTGCCAGCAGGCCGACAGAGTACAATGAGCAGTTCTTC. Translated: CASRPTEYNEQFF. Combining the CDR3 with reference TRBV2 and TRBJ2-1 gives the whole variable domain EPEVTQTPSHQVTQMGQEVILRCVPISNHLYFYWYRQILGQKVEFLVSFYNNEISEKSEIFDDQFSVERPDGSNFTLKIRSTKLEDSAMYFCASRPTEYNEQFFGPGTRLTVL.

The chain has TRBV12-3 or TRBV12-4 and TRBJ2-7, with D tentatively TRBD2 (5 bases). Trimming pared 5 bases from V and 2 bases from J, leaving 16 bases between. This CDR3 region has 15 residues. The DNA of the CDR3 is TGTGCCAGCAGTCACCGGGCGACTAACCCCTACGAGCAGTACTTC. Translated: CASSHRATNPYEQYF.

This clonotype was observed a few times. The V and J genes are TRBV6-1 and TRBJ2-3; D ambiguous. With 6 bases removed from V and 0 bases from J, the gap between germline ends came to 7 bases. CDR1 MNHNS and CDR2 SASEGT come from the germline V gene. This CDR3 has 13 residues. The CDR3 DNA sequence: TGTGCCAGCAGAGAGATAAGCACAGATACGCAGTATTTT. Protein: CASREISTDTQYF.

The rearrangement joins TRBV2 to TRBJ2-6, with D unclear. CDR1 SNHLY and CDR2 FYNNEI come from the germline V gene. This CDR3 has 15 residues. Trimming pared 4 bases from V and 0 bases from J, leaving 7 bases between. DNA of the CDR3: TGTGCCAGCAGTGCCAGAGACTCTGGGGCCAACGTCCTGACTTTC. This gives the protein CASSARDSGANVLTF.

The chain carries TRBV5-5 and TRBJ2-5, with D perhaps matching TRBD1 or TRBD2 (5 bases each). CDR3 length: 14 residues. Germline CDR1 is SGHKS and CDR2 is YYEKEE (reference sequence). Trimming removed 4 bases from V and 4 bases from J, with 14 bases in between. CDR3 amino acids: CASSPWRQGETQYF. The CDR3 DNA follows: TGTGCCAGCAGCCCTTGGAGGCAGGGAGAGACCCAGTACTTC.

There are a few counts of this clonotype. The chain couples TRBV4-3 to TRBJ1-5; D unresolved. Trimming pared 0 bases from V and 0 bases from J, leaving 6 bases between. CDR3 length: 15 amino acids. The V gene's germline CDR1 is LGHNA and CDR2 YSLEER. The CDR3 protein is CASSQDILSNQPQHF. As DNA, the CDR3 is TGCGCCAGCAGCCAAGATATCCTTAGCAATCAGCCCCAGCATTTT.

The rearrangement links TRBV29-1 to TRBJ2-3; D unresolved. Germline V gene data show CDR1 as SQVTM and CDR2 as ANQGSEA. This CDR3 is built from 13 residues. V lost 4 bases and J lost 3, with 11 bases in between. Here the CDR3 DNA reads TGCAGCGTTGGGGCGGCAGCTACAGATACGCAGTATTTT. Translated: CSVGAAATDTQYF.

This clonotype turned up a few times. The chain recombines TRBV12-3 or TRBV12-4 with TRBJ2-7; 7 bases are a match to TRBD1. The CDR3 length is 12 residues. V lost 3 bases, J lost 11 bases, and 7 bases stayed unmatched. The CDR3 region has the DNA TGTGCCAGCAGTTTCTCGACAGGGTGGGAGTACTTC. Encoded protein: CASSFSTGWEYF.

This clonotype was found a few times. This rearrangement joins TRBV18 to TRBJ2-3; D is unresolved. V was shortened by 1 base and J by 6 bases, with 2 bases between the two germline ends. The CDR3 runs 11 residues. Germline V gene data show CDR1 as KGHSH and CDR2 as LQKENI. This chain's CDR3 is CASSPQDTQYF. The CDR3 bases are TGTGCCAGCTCACCACAGGATACGCAGTATTTT.

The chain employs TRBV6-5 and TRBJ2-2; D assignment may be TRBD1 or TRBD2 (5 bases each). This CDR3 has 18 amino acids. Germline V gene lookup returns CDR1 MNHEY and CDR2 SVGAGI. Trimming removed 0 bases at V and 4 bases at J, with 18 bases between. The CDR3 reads CASSYSRLSRGVTGELFF. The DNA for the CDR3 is TGTGCCAGCAGTTACTCGCGATTGTCCCGAGGGGTCACCGGGGAGCTGTTTTTT.

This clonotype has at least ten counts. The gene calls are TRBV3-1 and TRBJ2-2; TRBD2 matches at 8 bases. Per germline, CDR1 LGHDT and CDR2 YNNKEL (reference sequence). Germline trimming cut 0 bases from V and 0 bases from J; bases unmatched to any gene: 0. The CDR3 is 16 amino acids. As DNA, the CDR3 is TGTGCCAGCAGCCAAGAGCGGGGGGCGAACACCGGGGAGCTGTTTTTT. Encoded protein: CASSQERGANTGELFF.

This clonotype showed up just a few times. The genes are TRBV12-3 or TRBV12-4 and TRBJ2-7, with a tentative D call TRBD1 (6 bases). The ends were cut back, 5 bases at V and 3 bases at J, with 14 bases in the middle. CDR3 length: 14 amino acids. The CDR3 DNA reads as TGTGCCAGCAGTATCCAGGGGAACGGCTACGAGCAGTACTTC. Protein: CASSIQGNGYEQYF.

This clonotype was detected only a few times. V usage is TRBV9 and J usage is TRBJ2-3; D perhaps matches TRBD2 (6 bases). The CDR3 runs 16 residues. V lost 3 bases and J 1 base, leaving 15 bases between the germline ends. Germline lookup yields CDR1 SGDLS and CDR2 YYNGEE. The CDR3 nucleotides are TGTGCCAGCAGCGACCATTGGGGCGGGGGCACAGATACGCAGTATTTT. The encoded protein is CASSDHWGGGTDTQYF.

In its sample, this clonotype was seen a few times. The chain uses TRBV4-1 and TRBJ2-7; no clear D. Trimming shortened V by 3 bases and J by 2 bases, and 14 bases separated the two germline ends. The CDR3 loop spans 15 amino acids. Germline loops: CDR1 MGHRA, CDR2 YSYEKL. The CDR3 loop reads CASSQLGGPTYEQYF. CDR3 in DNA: TGCGCCAGCAGCCAGTTAGGTGGACCGACCTACGAGCAGTACTTC.

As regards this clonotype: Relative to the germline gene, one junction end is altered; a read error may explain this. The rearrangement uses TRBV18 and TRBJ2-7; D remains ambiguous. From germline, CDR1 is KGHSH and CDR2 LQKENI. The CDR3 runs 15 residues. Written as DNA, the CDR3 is TGTGCCAGCTCATCATCAAAGCCTTACTCCTACGAGCTGTACTTC. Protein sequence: CASSSSKPYSYELYF.

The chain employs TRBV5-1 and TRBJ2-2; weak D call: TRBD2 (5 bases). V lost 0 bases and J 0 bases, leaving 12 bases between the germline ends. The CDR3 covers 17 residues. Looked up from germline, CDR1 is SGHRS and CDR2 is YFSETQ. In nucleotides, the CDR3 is TGCGCCAGCAGCTTGGAGTCAGCGGCTTCGAACACCGGGGAGCTGTTTTTT. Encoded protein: CASSLESAASNTGELFF.

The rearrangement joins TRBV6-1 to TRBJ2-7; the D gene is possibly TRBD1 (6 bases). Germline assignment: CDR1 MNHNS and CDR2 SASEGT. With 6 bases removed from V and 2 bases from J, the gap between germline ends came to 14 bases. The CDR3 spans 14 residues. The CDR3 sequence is CASRLRQVTYEQYF. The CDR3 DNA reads TGTGCCAGCAGACTACGACAGGTTACCTACGAGCAGTACTTC.

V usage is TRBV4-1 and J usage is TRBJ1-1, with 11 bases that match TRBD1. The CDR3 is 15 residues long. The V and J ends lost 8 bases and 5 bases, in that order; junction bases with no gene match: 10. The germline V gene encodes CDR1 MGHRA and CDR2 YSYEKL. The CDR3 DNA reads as TGCGCCAGCGGGTCGGACAGGGGGCGACGAACTGAAGCTTTCTTT. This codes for CASGSDRGRRTEAFF.

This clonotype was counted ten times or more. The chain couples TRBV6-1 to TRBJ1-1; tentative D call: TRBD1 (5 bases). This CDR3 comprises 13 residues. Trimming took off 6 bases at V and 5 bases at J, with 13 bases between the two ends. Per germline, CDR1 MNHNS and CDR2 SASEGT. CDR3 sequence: CASRGHLGTEAFF. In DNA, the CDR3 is TGTGCCAGCAGGGGGCACCTCGGAACTGAAGCTTTCTTT.